Below, 24 T cell receptor beta chains from the same sample are listed, as sequenced in a study of T cell responses to AZD1222 COVID-19 vaccine (dated by TCRdb to the early 2020s). The library relied on the immunoSEQ multiplex PCR assay. This is the immuneACCESS table as TCRdb keeps it, with only in-frame sequences that have V and J called. A part of the clones is gone; compared with another copy, unresolved V genes explain less than half, and the rest is unexplained. For this sample the table gives 60,000 to 75,000 clones, of which roughly 82% were detected only once. The ten largest make up around 20% of the sample. Read against the paper, the sample's time point label means: baseline before first vaccination. Sequenced material: peripheral blood, taken on day 0 of AZD1222 vaccination. These receptors all come from an adult in good health.

The rearrangement links TRBV6-5 to TRBJ2-1; maybe TRBD2 (5 bases). Deletions cut 0 bases from V and 7 bases from J, with 13 bases between. The germline CDR1 and CDR2 sequences are MNHEY and SVGAGI. The CDR3 extends over 15 amino acids. This chain's CDR3 is CASSYSGYRGNEQFF. CDR3 DNA: TGTGCCAGCAGTTACTCCGGCTACCGAGGGAATGAGCAGTTCTTC.

J is TRBJ2-2 and V is TRBV28; weak D call: TRBD2 (6 bases). Germline CDR1 and CDR2: MDHEN and SYDVKM. The ends were cut back, 2 bases at V and 4 bases at J, with 11 bases in the middle. The CDR3 length is 15 residues. The CDR3 protein is CASSLGAGFTGELFF. Here the CDR3 DNA reads TGTGCCAGCAGTTTAGGGGCGGGGTTCACCGGGGAGCTGTTTTTT.

The rearrangement links TRBV18 to TRBJ1-1; D not resolved. Germline CDR1 and CDR2: KGHSH and LQKENI. V shed 3 bases and J shed 1 base, with 6 bases lying between them. The CDR3 consists of 13 residues. DNA of the CDR3: TGTGCCAGCTCACCTAGAGGGAACACTGAAGCTTTCTTT. It encodes CASSPRGNTEAFF.

The gene calls are TRBV7-9 and TRBJ2-5; 8 bases are a match to TRBD1. In germline, CDR1 is SEHNR, CDR2 FQNEAQ (reference sequence). CDR3 length equals 14 residues. V was clipped by 5 bases and J by 4 bases; unmatched bases: 6. CDR3 protein: CASSLYTGGETQYF. The CDR3 coding sequence is TGTGCCAGCAGCCTTTATACAGGGGGAGAGACCCAGTACTTC. The entire variable domain, with the rest obtained from reference TRBV7-9 and TRBJ2-5, is as follows: DTGVSQNPRHKITKRGQNVTFRCDPISEHNRLYWYRQTLGQGPEFLTYFQNEAQLEKSRLLSDRFSAERPKGSFSTLEIQRTEQGDSAMYLCASSLYTGGETQYFGPGTRLLVL.

The V gene is TRBV4-1, the J gene TRBJ2-7; 9 bases are a match to TRBD1. J was trimmed by 3 bases and V by 3 bases; bases with no gene match: 9. The CDR3 contains 16 residues. The germline V gene encodes CDR1 MGHRA and CDR2 YSYEKL. The CDR3 nucleotides are TGCGCCAGCAGCCAGGTAGGGACAGGGTTAAACTACGAGCAGTACTTC. Translating it yields CASSQVGTGLNYEQYF.

This clone came up a few times. The junction shows a germline mismatch at one end, possibly a read error. The chain employs TRBV6-1 and TRBJ1-1; TRBD1 is a possible D gene (5 bases). The CDR3 runs 16 residues. Germline CDR1 MNHNS, CDR2 SASEGT. CDR3 nucleotide sequence: TGTGCCAGCAGGGAAGACGAAACAGGTGGGGAAACTGAAGCTTTCTTT. Its protein is CASREDETGGETEAFF.

The gene calls are TRBV7-3 and TRBJ2-2, with D tentatively TRBD1 (6 bases). From germline, CDR1 is SGHTA and CDR2 FQGTGA. The V gene lost 8 bases and the J gene lost 3 bases, with 13 bases spanning the gap. The CDR3 is 14 residues long. In DNA, the CDR3 is TGTGCCAGCGCCCTGGGGGCGCACACCGGGGAGCTGTTTTTT. Its translation: CASALGAHTGELFF.

The genes are TRBV27 and TRBJ2-2; D not certain. The germline V and J ends were trimmed by 6 bases and 0 bases, with 5 bases remaining between them. The CDR3 covers 13 residues. Germline CDR1 is MNHEY and CDR2 is SMNVEV (reference sequence). The CDR3 is CASRASNTGELFF. For the CDR3, the DNA is TGTGCCAGCAGGGCTTCGAACACCGGGGAGCTGTTTTTT.

The chain links TRBV2 to TRBJ1-2; 7 bases fit TRBD1. Trimming cost V 6 bases and J 6 bases; bases outside gene matches: 7. The CDR3 has 13 amino acids. CDR1 is SNHLY, CDR2 FYNNEI, per germline. CDR3 sequence reads: CASSAGQVNGYTF. In nucleotides, the CDR3 is TGTGCCAGCAGCGCCGGACAGGTTAATGGCTACACCTTC.

The chain couples TRBV27 to TRBJ2-5, with 7 bases that match TRBD1. The germline V gene encodes CDR1 MNHEY and CDR2 SMNVEV (reference sequence). The CDR3 is 15 residues long. With 6 bases clipped from V and 4 bases from J, the junction kept 11 bases outside the gene matches. The CDR3 reads CASRGQVYGVETQYF. CDR3 coding DNA: TGTGCCAGCAGAGGACAGGTCTACGGGGTAGAGACCCAGTACTTC.

The chain uses TRBV11-3 and TRBJ2-2; 7 bases fit TRBD2. J was trimmed by 6 bases and V by 8 bases; bases with no gene match: 9. The V gene's germline CDR1 is SGHNT and CDR2 YENEEA. The CDR3 sequence is 14 residues long. The CDR3 region is CASALAEAAGELFF. CDR3 bases: TGTGCCAGCGCGCTAGCGGAGGCTGCCGGGGAGCTGTTTTTT.

CDR3 DNA: TGTGCCAGCAGTCTTTTCCCGGGACTTTTTCCAGCTAACTATGGCTACACCTTC. Its protein product is CASSLFPGLFPANYGYTF. The chain couples TRBV28 to TRBJ1-2; D might be TRBD1 (5 bases). V lost 5 bases and J 0 bases, leaving 22 bases between the germline ends. CDR3 length: 18 residues. CDR1 and CDR2 from the germline V gene are MDHEN and SYDVKM.

The gene calls are TRBV4-1 and TRBJ2-1, with 12 nucleotides matching TRBD2. Germline CDR1 and CDR2: MGHRA and YSYEKL. The CDR3 contains 14 residues. V was clipped by 8 bases and J by 6 bases; unmatched bases: 5. The CDR3 here is CASRGTSGRNEQFF. CDR3 in DNA: TGCGCCAGCCGGGGGACTAGCGGGCGCAATGAGCAGTTCTTC.

The rearrangement joins TRBV23-1 to TRBJ2-3; TRBD1 agrees at 10 bases. TRBV23-1 is known as an ORF, though its function is uncertain. CDR3 length: 13 amino acids. The J segment lost 6 bases and the V segment lost 8 bases, leaving 5 bases of the junction unmatched. The CDR3 DNA reads TGCGCCAGCGTACAGGACAGGGGGGATACGCAGTATTTT. This sequence encodes CASVQDRGDTQYF.

The chain is built from TRBV30 and TRBJ2-1; 9 bases agree with TRBD2. This CDR3 has 16 amino acids. Germline CDR1 is GTSNPN and CDR2 is SVGIG (reference sequence). V shed 4 bases and J 0 bases; nucleotides not matched to a gene: 7. The CDR3 bases are TGTGCCTGGACTCTTAGCGGGAGAGGCTCCTACAATGAGCAGTTCTTC. It codes for CAWTLSGRGSYNEQFF. The variable domain in full, with the rest retrieved from reference TRBV30 and TRBJ2-1, is SQTIHQWPATLVQPVGSPLSLECTVEGTSNPNLYWYRQAAGRGLQLLFYSVGIGQISSEVPQNLSASRPQDRQFILSSKKLLLSDSGFYLCAWTLSGRGSYNEQFFGPGTRLTVL.

The chain carries TRBV27 and TRBJ2-7, with a tentative D call TRBD1 (6 bases). The V gene's germline CDR1 is MNHEY and CDR2 SMNVEV (reference sequence). V was cut by 4 bases and J by 6 bases, with 13 bases left in between. This CDR3 has 13 residues. The CDR3 is CASSSLTGSEQYV. The CDR3 coding sequence is TGTGCCAGCAGTTCCTTAACAGGGAGCGAGCAGTACGTC.

Only one count was recorded for this clone. This chain links TRBV5-7 with TRBJ2-5; a weak D match, TRBD2 (6 bases). TRBV5-7 is an ORF, and what it does is uncertain. The CDR3 extends over 17 amino acids. V was clipped by 0 bases and J by 1 base, with 16 bases between them. CDR3 sequence reads: CASSLGGHLGGQETQYF. In nucleotides, the CDR3 is TGTGCCAGCAGCTTGGGTGGACACTTGGGGGGCCAAGAGACCCAGTACTTC.

V is TRBV25-1 and J is TRBJ1-6; D is unresolved. The CDR3 is 12 amino acids. Germline V gives CDR1 MGHDK, CDR2 SYGVNS. Trimming left V 1 base short and J 8 bases short, with 3 bases between. The CDR3 DNA is TGTGCCAGCAGTGAATTCGATTCACCCCTCCACTTT. Translated: CASSEFDSPLHF.

This sequence joins TRBV9 and TRBJ1-1; D ambiguous. This CDR3 region has 13 residues. Trimming pared 1 base from V and 0 bases from J, leaving 4 bases between. CDR1 and CDR2 (germline): SGDLS, YYNGEE. The CDR3 sequence: CASSVSVNTEAFF. The DNA for the CDR3 is TGTGCCAGCAGCGTATCAGTGAACACTGAAGCTTTCTTT.

This clone has just one count. This sequence joins TRBV2 and TRBJ2-5; possible D gene TRBD2, 5 bases. Germline V CDR1 and CDR2: SNHLY, FYNNEI. There are 14 residues in the CDR3. Trimming removed 3 bases from V and 5 bases from J, with 13 bases in between. Here the CDR3 reads CASSDWASSETQYF. As DNA, the CDR3 is TGTGCCAGCAGTGATTGGGCTAGCAGCGAGACCCAGTACTTC.

The gene calls are TRBV10-3 and TRBJ2-1; TRBD2 might be the D (5 bases). Trimming cost V 4 bases and J 6 bases, with 16 bases left between them. The CDR3 contains 15 residues. The germline CDR1 and CDR2 sequences are ENHRY and SYGVKD. For the CDR3, the DNA is TGTGCCATCAGTGCCAAGAGCGGAAGAGTCAATGAGCAGTTCTTC. This encodes CAISAKSGRVNEQFF.

J is TRBJ1-4 and V is TRBV10-3; D is uncertain. The CDR3 totals 13 residues. Germline CDR1 is ENHRY and CDR2 is SYGVKD. V dropped 7 bases and J dropped 5 bases, with 11 bases sitting between them. The CDR3 nucleotides read TGTGCCATCACCCCCGGTCCCAATGAAAAACTGTTTTTT. Its protein is CAITPGPNEKLFF.

This clone was observed a handful of times. The gene calls are TRBV5-1 and TRBJ2-2, with D uncertain. Trimming shortened V by 2 bases and J by 6 bases, and 11 bases separated the two germline ends. This CDR3 is 14 amino acids long. Germline CDR1 SGHRS, CDR2 YFSETQ. The CDR3 nucleotides are TGCGCCAGCAGCTTACAGAGTGCACCCGGGGAGCTGTTTTTT. It specifies CASSLQSAPGELFF.

J is TRBJ2-7 and V is TRBV5-1; 13 positions agree with TRBD2. This CDR3 has 17 amino acids. V was clipped by 0 bases and J by 5 bases; unmatched bases: 8. From germline, CDR1 is SGHRS and CDR2 YFSETQ. The CDR3 sequence: CASSLDRTSGRMDEQYF. The CDR3 DNA sequence: TGCGCCAGCAGCTTGGATCGGACTAGCGGGAGAATGGACGAGCAGTACTTC.